Presented here are 9 T cell receptor beta chains from one specimen sequenced in a study of cytomegalovirus exposure and HLA in healthy donors. The PCR had 60 Vbeta and 13 Jbeta primers. The data were produced by immunoSEQ multiplex PCR, yet TCRdb's version contains in-frame clones alone and is incomplete. The sample lists some 100,000 clones; more than 65% were seen once. The sequenced sample consisted of PBMCs. These receptors were obtained from a man aged 35-49 years in good health and CMV-seropositive.

The chain joins TRBV19 to TRBJ1-3; D unresolved. Trimming shortened V by 3 bases and J by 0 bases, and 9 bases separated the two germline ends. This CDR3 has 15 amino acids. Germline CDR1 is LNHDA and CDR2 is SQIVND (reference sequence). CDR3 in amino acids: CASSIHSSSGNTIYF. The CDR3, as DNA: TGTGCCAGTAGTATTCACAGCTCCTCTGGAAACACCATATATTTT.

This clone was found once. The gene calls are TRBV9 and TRBJ1-5; D is perhaps TRBD1 (6 bases). Per the germline V gene, CDR1 is SGDLS and CDR2 is YYNGEE. This CDR3 contains 14 residues. Trimming took 4 bases from V and 8 from J, leaving 16 bases between them. The CDR3 sequence is CASSSRGMGKPQHF. The CDR3 bases are TGTGCCAGCAGCTCAAGGGGGATGGGGAAGCCCCAGCATTTT.

V gene TRBV4-1 combines with J gene TRBJ1-1; D might be TRBD1 (6 bases). Germline V gene data show CDR1 as MGHRA and CDR2 as YSYEKL. The CDR3 covers 13 residues. Trimming cost V 5 bases and J 7 bases, with 14 bases left between them. The CDR3: CASSERKQGEAFF. The DNA of the CDR3 is TGCGCCAGCAGCGAAAGAAAACAGGGTGAAGCTTTCTTT.

On this clone: Other DNA sequences within the sample encode an identical CDR3. V gene TRBV28 combines with J gene TRBJ1-5; D possibly corresponds to TRBD1 (5 bases). This CDR3 has 12 amino acids. V was clipped by 7 bases and J by 7 bases, with 11 bases between them. Germline V gene lookup returns CDR1 MDHEN and CDR2 SYDVKM. The DNA for the CDR3 is TGTGCCAGCACTGGGGGGAGCCAGCCCCAGCATTTT. Translated: CASTGGSQPQHF.

The genes are TRBV5-4 and TRBJ1-2; D not certain. Trimming pared 4 bases from V and 8 bases from J, leaving 15 bases between. Germline CDR1 and CDR2: SGHNT and YYREEE (reference sequence). The CDR3 contains 13 residues. CDR3 sequence (DNA): TGTGCCAGCAGCCCACGGGGTACTGGGGGCTACACCTTC. This sequence encodes CASSPRGTGGYTF.

V is TRBV28 and J is TRBJ1-2, with no clear D. This CDR3 is built from 12 residues. V shed 10 bases and J shed 7 bases, with 16 bases lying between them. Per germline, CDR1 MDHEN and CDR2 SYDVKM. The CDR3 spells CAILSPPRGYTF. The CDR3 coding sequence is TGTGCCATACTATCCCCCCCTCGTGGCTACACCTTC.

In its sample, this clone was seen a few times. The chain recombines TRBV7-9 with TRBJ2-7; TRBD1 agrees at 8 bases. J gave up 2 bases and V 5 bases, and 8 bases lay outside the gene matches. The CDR3 totals 15 residues. Germline V gene data show CDR1 as SEHNR and CDR2 as FQNEAQ (reference sequence). The CDR3 DNA is TGTGCCAGCAGCCCGAGGCAGGGGGCAACCTACGAGCAGTACTTC. Residues: CASSPRQGATYEQYF. Full variable domain (missing parts from reference TRBV7-9 and TRBJ2-7): DTGVSQNPRHKITKRGQNVTFRCDPISEHNRLYWYRQTLGQGPEFLTYFQNEAQLEKSRLLSDRFSAERPKGSFSTLEIQRTEQGDSAMYLCASSPRQGATYEQYFGPGTRLTVT.

The chain employs TRBV7-8 and TRBJ1-2, with TRBD1 identical over 8 bases. With 5 bases clipped from V and 7 bases from J, the junction kept 6 bases outside the gene matches. Germline V gene lookup returns CDR1 SGHVS and CDR2 FQNEAQ. The CDR3 runs 13 residues. CDR3 nucleotides: TGTGCCAGCAGCAAAGACAGGGGCCTTGGCTACACCTTC. Translated, it gives CASSKDRGLGYTF.

This clone has a single count. J is TRBJ1-2 and V is TRBV5-6; TRBD1 matches 7 bases. Germline values: CDR1 SGHDT, CDR2 YYEEEE. Losses at the gene ends were 2 bases for V and 5 bases for J; bases not matched to a gene: 3. The CDR3 totals 13 residues. The CDR3 nucleotides read TGTGCCAGCAGCTTTGGGACAGAATATGGCTACACCTTC. Residues: CASSFGTEYGYTF. Based on the CDR3 plus reference TRBV5-6 and TRBJ1-2, the full variable domain is DAGVTQSPTHLIKTRGQQVTLRCSPKSGHDTVSWYQQALGQGPQFIFQYYEEEERQRGNFPDRFSGHQFPNYSSELNVNALLLGDSALYLCASSFGTEYGYTFGSGTRLTVV.